This T cell receptor (beta chain) is from a study of cytomegalovirus exposure and HLA in healthy donors. Points from the study as a whole: Later work found that TCR association rates differed between HLA loci; DRB1 had the most and HLA-C the fewest. Most likely, a cluster of highly shared sequence variants arose as a sequencing artifact.

Concerning this clone itself: The target antigen is unknown.

The PCR contained 60 Vbeta and 13 Jbeta primers. The data were produced by immunoSEQ multiplex PCR, yet TCRdb's version contains in-frame clones alone and is incomplete. The sample contains approximately 150,000 clones, roughly 87% of which appear only once. The sequenced material came from PBMCs. The receptor comes from a woman between 40 and 55 years old in good health and CMV-seronegative.

CDR3 sequence: CAWRYRLGSGQETQYF. CDR3 DNA sequence: TGTGCCTGGCGGTACAGGCTGGGTTCGGGCCAAGAGACCCAGTACTTC. The chain carries TRBV30 and TRBJ2-5; D is possibly TRBD1 (5 bases). The V end was cut by 5 bases, the J end by 1 base, with 20 bases between. Germline V gene lookup returns CDR1 GTSNPN and CDR2 SVGIG (reference sequence). The length of the CDR3 is 16 residues.